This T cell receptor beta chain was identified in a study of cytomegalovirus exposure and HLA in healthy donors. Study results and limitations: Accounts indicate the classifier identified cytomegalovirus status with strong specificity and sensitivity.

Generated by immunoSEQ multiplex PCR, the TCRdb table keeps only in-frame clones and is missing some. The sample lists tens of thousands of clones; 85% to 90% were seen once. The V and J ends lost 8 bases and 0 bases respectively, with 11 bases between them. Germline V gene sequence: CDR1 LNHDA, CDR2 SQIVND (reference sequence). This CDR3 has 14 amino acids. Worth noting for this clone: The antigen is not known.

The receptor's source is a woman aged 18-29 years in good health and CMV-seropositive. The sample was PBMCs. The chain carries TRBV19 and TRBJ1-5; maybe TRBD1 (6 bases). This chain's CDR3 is CASGQLYSNQPQHF. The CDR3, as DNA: TGTGCCAGTGGACAGTTGTATAGCAATCAGCCCCAGCATTTT. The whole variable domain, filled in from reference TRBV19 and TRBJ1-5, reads DGGITQSPKYLFRKEGQNVTLSCEQNLNHDAMYWYRQDPGQGLRLIYYSQIVNDFQKGDIAEGYSVSREKKESFPLTVTSAQKNPTAFYLCASGQLYSNQPQHFGDGTRLSIL.